The 19 T cell receptor beta chains below were found in one sample sequenced in a study of T cells in Graves' hyperthyroidism and ophthalmopathy. Amplified regions were TCR beta CDR3 sequences from RNA transcripts. Initially, a first-round RT-PCR of the TCR CDR3 employed the HTBI primer set. TCRdb reprocessed the multiplex PCR reads via MiXCR and lists one record per CDR3 protein. The sample lists around 400,000 distinct CDR3 sequences; 15% to 18% were seen once. The sequencing sample was made of blood. The receptor source for this set is a woman between 18 and 29 years old with Graves' hyperthyroidism that later progressed to Graves' ophthalmopathy.

In this sample, this clonotype turned up many times. This chain joins TRBV7-3 and TRBJ2-7; 8 positions agree with TRBD2. CDR1 and CDR2 from the germline V gene are SGHTA and FQGTGA. The J segment lost 6 bases and the V segment lost 2 bases, leaving 3 bases of the junction unmatched. This CDR3 has 13 residues. The CDR3 region is CASSLSAGVEQYF. CDR3 DNA: TGTGCCAGCAGCTTATCAGCGGGGGTCGAGCAGTACTTC.

This clonotype came up many times. CDR3 DNA: TGTGCCAGCAGCGTCGACAGGCAGCAAGAGACCCAGTACTTC. Its protein is CASSVDRQQETQYF. This rearrangement joins TRBV11-2 to TRBJ2-5; maybe TRBD1 (6 bases). Germline-derived CDR1 and CDR2 are SGHAT and FQNNGV. This CDR3 is 14 amino acids long. V shed 5 bases and J shed 2 bases, with 12 bases lying between them.

This clonotype was observed many times. This chain connects TRBV6-6 to TRBJ2-7; D may be TRBD1 (6 bases). V was cut by 0 bases and J by 0 bases, with 6 bases left in between. Germline V CDR1 and CDR2: MNHNY, SVGAGI (reference sequence). This CDR3 has 14 residues. The CDR3 sequence is CASSYSDSSYEQYF. CDR3 coding DNA: TGTGCCAGCAGTTACTCGGACAGCTCCTACGAGCAGTACTTC.

The chain links TRBV27 to TRBJ1-2; possible D gene TRBD1, 6 bases. Trimming shortened V by 6 bases and J by 5 bases, and 13 bases separated the two germline ends. The germline V gene has CDR1 MNHEY and CDR2 SMNVEV (reference sequence). The CDR3 is made up of 13 amino acids. Here the CDR3 DNA reads TGTGCCAGCAGCCTTAGAACAGGGTATGGCTACACCTTC. This encodes CASSLRTGYGYTF.

This clonotype was observed a few times. J is TRBJ2-4 and V is TRBV7-8; D perhaps matches TRBD1 (6 bases). The CDR3 is 15 residues long. In germline, CDR1 is SGHVS, CDR2 FQNEAQ. The ends were cut back, 8 bases at V and 8 bases at J, with 22 bases in the middle. CDR3 region: CASGSKNRVDYIQYF. CDR3 nucleotides: TGTGCCAGCGGCTCAAAAAACAGGGTAGACTACATTCAGTACTTC.

This sequence joins TRBV15 and TRBJ2-2, with 8 bases identical to TRBD2. V dropped 1 base and J dropped 3; count of bases not matched to a gene: 1. CDR1 is LNHNV, CDR2 YYDKDF, per germline (reference sequence). The CDR3 totals 15 residues. The CDR3 loop is CATSRGAGDTGELFF. Here the CDR3 DNA reads TGTGCCACCAGCAGAGGAGCGGGAGACACCGGGGAGCTGTTTTTT.

For this clonotype: A read error may be the cause here, since a much bigger clone is one base away. This rearrangement joins TRBV24-1 to TRBJ2-2; the match to TRBD1 covers 8 bases. The CDR3 sequence is 16 residues long. The V gene's germline CDR1 is KGHDR and CDR2 SFDVKD. CDR3 nucleotide sequence: TGTGCCACCAGCCGGGACAGGTCTTCGAACATCGGGGAGCTGTTTTTT. It is translated as CATSRDRSSNIGELFF.

In its sample, this clonotype was seen many times. J is TRBJ2-2 and V is TRBV28; D perhaps matches TRBD1 (6 bases). Germline CDR1 is MDHEN and CDR2 is SYDVKM. The CDR3 has 15 residues. The V and J ends lost 5 bases and 7 bases respectively, with 17 bases between them. The CDR3 is CASSLSTGWGGELFF. The CDR3 DNA reads TGTGCCAGCAGTCTGTCGACAGGTTGGGGCGGGGAGCTGTTTTTT.

The sample holds many counts of this clonotype. The rearrangement links TRBV13 to TRBJ2-5; tentative D call: TRBD1 (6 bases). This CDR3 region has 14 residues. The V end lost 3 bases, the J end lost 3 bases, and 11 bases lay between the germline ends. CDR1 is PRHDT and CDR2 is FYEKMQ in the germline V gene (reference sequence). CDR3 DNA: TGTGCCAGCAGCTTCCGGGACATAGAAGAGACCCAGTACTTC. Translation: CASSFRDIEETQYF.

Many counts were recorded for this clonotype. V and J are TRBV28 and TRBJ2-5; D is unclear. There are 15 residues in the CDR3. Per germline, CDR1 MDHEN and CDR2 SYDVKM. V lost 2 bases and J 5 bases, leaving 15 bases between the germline ends. CDR3 residues: CASSLLVGLGETQYF. Here the CDR3 DNA reads TGTGCCAGCAGTTTACTAGTCGGGCTCGGGGAGACCCAGTACTTC.

In this sample, this clonotype turned up a few times. J is TRBJ2-2 and V is TRBV11-2; 9 nucleotides match TRBD1. V dropped 5 bases and J dropped 8; count of bases not matched to a gene: 21. The CDR3 contains 19 residues. Germline-derived CDR1 and CDR2 are SGHAT and FQNNGV. The CDR3 DNA is TGTGCCAGCAGCACCCTCCCGGGACAGGGTTCGCGGAGGGGTGGGGAGCTGTTTTTT. Amino acid sequence: CASSTLPGQGSRRGGELFF.

This clonotype was detected ten times or more. The chain couples TRBV7-2 to TRBJ2-7; 7 nucleotides agree with TRBD1. V was clipped by 5 bases and J by 1 base; unmatched bases: 8. This CDR3 has 15 amino acids. Germline CDR1 reads SGHTA; CDR2 reads FQGNSA. CDR3 sequence: CASSPVQGVSYEQYF. The CDR3 DNA follows: TGTGCCAGCAGCCCTGTCCAGGGGGTGTCCTACGAGCAGTACTTC.

This clonotype showed up many times. The chain combines TRBV5-1 with TRBJ1-1; possibly TRBD1 for D (6 bases). Germline assignment: CDR1 SGHRS and CDR2 YFSETQ. V was pared by 4 bases and J by 0 bases, with 13 bases between. CDR3 length: 15 amino acids. CDR3 protein: CASSIQGGLNTEAFF. CDR3 in DNA: TGCGCCAGCAGCATACAGGGCGGGTTGAACACTGAAGCTTTCTTT.

The chain recombines TRBV6-1 with TRBJ2-5; 7 nucleotides agree with TRBD1. V lost 5 bases to trimming and J lost 9 bases; unmatched junction nucleotides: 15. CDR3 size: 15 residues. Germline loops: CDR1 MNHNS, CDR2 SASEGT. Here the CDR3 reads CASSPGTAPRVAQYF. CDR3 bases: TGTGCCAGCAGTCCTGGGACAGCACCACGGGTGGCCCAGTACTTC.

This clonotype was seen at least ten times. The chain is built from TRBV9 and TRBJ2-5; 11 nucleotides agree with TRBD2. The CDR3 spans 15 residues. V lost 0 bases, J lost 3 bases, and 1 base stayed unmatched. Per germline, CDR1 SGDLS and CDR2 YYNGEE. The CDR3 loop reads CASSVALAGEETQYF. The CDR3 region has the DNA TGTGCCAGCAGCGTAGCACTAGCGGGAGAAGAGACCCAGTACTTC. The whole variable domain, remainder taken from reference TRBV9 and TRBJ2-5, is DSGVTQTPKHLITATGQRVTLRCSPRSGDLSVYWYQQSLDQGLQFLIQYYNGEERAKGNILERFSAQQFPDLHSELNLSSLELGDSALYFCASSVALAGEETQYFGPGTRLLVL.

The chain links TRBV20-1 to TRBJ2-3; D call uncertain. The germline V gene has CDR1 DFQATT and CDR2 SNEGSKA (reference sequence). This CDR3 spans 11 amino acids. Trimming shortened V by 3 bases and J by 5 bases, and 6 bases separated the two germline ends. CDR3 protein: CSASRGDTQYF. CDR3 DNA sequence: TGCAGTGCTAGTCGTGGAGATACGCAGTATTTT.

To note about this clonotype: With a much larger clone just one base away, this may be a read error. This chain joins TRBV20-1 and TRBJ2-7; 7 bases map to TRBD2. The trim removed 6 bases at V and 4 bases at J, leaving 15 bases unmatched. The CDR3 is 15 residues long. Germline values: CDR1 DFQATT, CDR2 SNEGSKA (reference sequence). CDR3 sequence (DNA): TGCAGTGCGATTAAAGTGGGAGGGGCCGGTTACGAGCAGTACTTC. Protein: CSAIKVGGAGYEQYF.

This clonotype was seen ten or more times. The chain couples TRBV9 to TRBJ2-1; unclear D gene. Germline V lookup: CDR1 SGDLS, CDR2 YYNGEE. Trimming shortened V by 0 bases and J by 6 bases, and 4 bases separated the two germline ends. The CDR3 length is 12 residues. The chain's CDR3 is CASSVGANEQFF. CDR3 DNA sequence: TGTGCCAGCAGCGTAGGGGCCAATGAGCAGTTCTTC.

The chain has TRBV19 and TRBJ1-2; possibly TRBD1 for D (6 bases). The length of the CDR3 is 11 residues. The V end lost 10 bases, the J end lost 6 bases, and 12 bases lay between the germline ends. In germline, CDR1 is LNHDA, CDR2 SQIVND (reference sequence). In DNA form, the CDR3 reads TGTGCCAAAGAGGCAGGGGATGGCTACACCTTC. Translated, it gives CAKEAGDGYTF.